This entry lists 20 T cell receptor beta chains sequenced from one sample in a study of T cell changes during pregnancy in multiple sclerosis. Method: immunoSEQ multiplex PCR; TCRdb's copy keeps in-frame clones and lacks some. Among some 38,000 clones listed, 90% to 95% were seen once. Sequences were derived from CD4+ T cells from peripheral blood mononuclear cells, sampled in the second trimester of pregnancy. The receptors originated from a female donor in good health, enrolled as a control in a pregnancy study.

The chain recombines TRBV2 with TRBJ1-1; D unresolved. The CDR3 is 13 residues long. Per the germline V gene, CDR1 is SNHLY and CDR2 is FYNNEI. V shed 4 bases and J shed 1 base, with 7 bases lying between them. CDR3 sequence (DNA): TGTGCCAGCAGTGGACAACCGAACACTGAAGCTTTCTTT. It encodes CASSGQPNTEAFF.

This chain uses TRBV2 with TRBJ2-5, with D possibly being TRBD1 (6 bases). Per the germline V gene, CDR1 is SNHLY and CDR2 is FYNNEI. The CDR3 runs to 14 residues. Trimming took 8 bases from V and 3 from J, leaving 16 bases between them. CDR3 nucleotide sequence: TGTGCCAGCGAGGTGACAGGCGCGAAAGAGACCCAGTACTTC. Residues: CASEVTGAKETQYF.

V usage is TRBV7-3 and J usage is TRBJ2-2, with D maybe TRBD2 (6 bases). Between the trimmed V and J ends, which lost 5 bases and 3 bases, there was a span of 13 bases. The germline V gene has CDR1 SGHTA and CDR2 FQGTGA. The CDR3 sequence is 15 residues long. The CDR3 nucleotides read TGTGCCAGCAGCGAACAAGGAGGGGACACCGGGGAGCTGTTTTTT. Protein sequence: CASSEQGGDTGELFF.

The chain couples TRBV6-6 to TRBJ2-7; TRBD1 matches 7 bases. The CDR3 extends over 15 amino acids. V gave up 5 bases and J gave up 1 base; unmatched junction bases: 8. In germline, CDR1 is MNHNY, CDR2 SVGAGI (reference sequence). CDR3 protein: CASSPRQGGSYEQYF. CDR3 DNA: TGTGCCAGCAGTCCCCGACAGGGTGGTTCCTACGAGCAGTACTTC.

The chain employs TRBV6-6 and TRBJ1-2; TRBD1 agrees at 7 bases. CDR1 is MNHNY and CDR2 is SVGAGI in the germline V gene (reference sequence). V was pared by 2 bases and J by 2 bases, with 5 bases of the junction left unmatched. CDR3 length: 15 residues. CDR3 in DNA: TGTGCCAGCAGTTACGGGGGGACAGTGAACTATGGCTACACCTTC. It codes for CASSYGGTVNYGYTF.

The table lists this clone with a few counts. The J gene is TRBJ2-2, the V gene TRBV7-3; 10 bases match TRBD2. Germline lookup yields CDR1 SGHTA and CDR2 FQGTGA. This CDR3 comprises 16 residues. The ends lost 5 bases at V and 5 bases at J; junction bases unmatched: 8. Written as DNA, the CDR3 is TGTGCCAGCAGCCAAAGCGGGGGGGCTTCAACCGGGGAGCTGTTTTTT. Translated, it gives CASSQSGGASTGELFF.

The chain employs TRBV11-3 and TRBJ1-2, with D maybe TRBD1 (6 bases). V lost 7 bases to trimming and J lost 6 bases, with 21 bases between them. Looked up from germline, CDR1 is SGHNT and CDR2 is YENEEA. The CDR3 is 15 amino acids. CDR3 DNA: TGTGCCAGCACCCAGCCGAAATACAGGGAGCATGGCTACACCTTC. It specifies CASTQPKYREHGYTF.

The sample holds one count of this clone. The chain recombines TRBV5-1 with TRBJ2-7; D is perhaps TRBD1 (6 bases). With 4 bases removed from V and 1 base from J, the gap between germline ends came to 9 bases. CDR3 length: 13 residues. Per germline, CDR1 SGHRS and CDR2 YFSETQ. CDR3 sequence: CASSPDRSYEQYF. CDR3 bases: TGCGCCAGCAGCCCGGACAGATCCTACGAGCAGTACTTC.

The V gene is TRBV4-3, the J gene TRBJ2-3; TRBD2 might be the D (7 bases). With 1 base removed from V and 4 bases from J, the gap between germline ends came to 21 bases. The CDR3 extends over 18 amino acids. Germline V gives CDR1 LGHNA, CDR2 YSLEER. The CDR3 DNA follows: TGCGCCAGCAGCCAAGGAAGGGGGGGGCCGGGGTGGGCAGATACGCAGTATTTT. This codes for CASSQGRGGPGWADTQYF.

The CDR3 DNA is TGTGCCAGCAGCTCAAGCCGACTAGCGGGTTTGGGCAATGAGCAGTTCTTC. Residues: CASSSSRLAGLGNEQFF. The chain has TRBV9 and TRBJ2-1; 10 bases fit TRBD2. CDR1 is SGDLS and CDR2 is YYNGEE in the germline V gene. V lost 4 bases, J lost 6 bases, and 13 bases stayed unmatched. CDR3 size: 17 residues.

The J gene is TRBJ1-1, the V gene TRBV18, with D possibly being TRBD1 (6 bases). The germline V and J ends were trimmed by 1 base and 3 bases, with 9 bases remaining between them. The germline CDR1 and CDR2 sequences are KGHSH and LQKENI. The CDR3 extends over 14 amino acids. The chain's CDR3 is CASSPQRTDTEAFF. Written as DNA, the CDR3 is TGTGCCAGCTCACCACAAAGGACAGACACTGAAGCTTTCTTT.

The genes are TRBV9 and TRBJ1-1; 7 bases are shared with TRBD1. CDR3 length: 13 residues. With 0 bases clipped from V and 10 bases from J, the junction kept 6 bases outside the gene matches. CDR1 is SGDLS and CDR2 is YYNGEE in the germline V gene. CDR3 DNA: TGTGCCAGCAGCGTAGGGACAGGTGGTGTAGCTTTCTTT. Translating it yields CASSVGTGGVAFF.

The chain combines TRBV12-1 with TRBJ1-5; the D call TRBD1 from the table was never checked on the DNA. TRBV12-1 is reported as a pseudogene. The CDR3 has 15 residues. CDR3 nucleotides: TGTGCCAGCAGCTTCCTGGACATTGGCAATCAGCCCCAGCATTTT. Protein product: CASSFLDIGNQPQHF.

The chain combines TRBV30 with TRBJ1-1, with no clear D. CDR1 GTSNPN and CDR2 SVGIG come from the germline V gene (reference sequence). The CDR3 is made up of 11 amino acids. The V and J ends lost 2 bases and 6 bases respectively, with 7 bases between them. This CDR3 is CAWSPEAEAFF. In DNA form, the CDR3 reads TGTGCCTGGAGTCCCGAGGCTGAAGCTTTCTTT.

The rearrangement links TRBV18 to TRBJ2-3, with D hard to call. Germline V gives CDR1 KGHSH, CDR2 LQKENI. CDR3 length: 16 amino acids. The germline V and J ends were trimmed by 3 bases and 0 bases, with 13 bases remaining between them. The chain's CDR3 is CASSPIARSSTDTQYF. CDR3 DNA: TGTGCCAGCTCACCCATCGCCAGATCAAGCACAGATACGCAGTATTTT. Full variable domain (missing parts from reference TRBV18 and TRBJ2-3): NAGVMQNPRHLVRRRGQEARLRCSPMKGHSHVYWYRQLPEEGLKFMVYLQKENIIDESGMPKERFSAEFPKEGPSILRIQQVVRGDSAAYFCASSPIARSSTDTQYFGPGTRLTVL.

The V and J genes are TRBV7-3 and TRBJ2-2, with a possible D match to TRBD1 (8 bases). This CDR3 has 16 amino acids. Per germline, CDR1 SGHTA and CDR2 FQGTGA. V dropped 5 bases and J dropped 5 bases, with 18 bases sitting between them. CDR3 residues: CASSKPGQGGTGELFF. The CDR3 nucleotides are TGTGCCAGCAGCAAGCCAGGACAGGGAGGGACCGGGGAGCTGTTTTTT. The full variable domain, with the rest looked up from reference TRBV7-3 and TRBJ2-2, is GAGVSQTPSNKVTEKGKYVELRCDPISGHTALYWYRQSLGQGPEFLIYFQGTGAADDSGLPNDRFFAVRPEGSVSTLKIQRTERGDSAVYLCASSKPGQGGTGELFFGEGSRLTVL.

This rearrangement joins TRBV18 to TRBJ1-6, with a weak D call TRBD1 (5 bases). The CDR3 spans 14 residues. CDR1 is KGHSH, CDR2 LQKENI, per germline. Trimming removed 8 bases at V and 7 bases at J, with 15 bases between. CDR3 DNA sequence: TGTGCCAGCGTAACCGAGACAGAGAATTCACCCCTCCACTTT. This translates into CASVTETENSPLHF.

This clone was observed a few times. CDR3 loop: CASSLGYGAMAGELFF. The CDR3 nucleotides are TGTGCCAGCAGCTTAGGATATGGGGCTATGGCCGGGGAGCTGTTTTTT. The chain employs TRBV13 and TRBJ2-2, with D tentatively TRBD1 (5 bases). The CDR3 runs to 16 residues. The germline gives CDR1 PRHDT, CDR2 FYEKMQ (reference sequence). V dropped 0 bases and J dropped 6 bases, with 14 bases sitting between them.

This clone occurred a few times. This CDR3 is CASSPRQGGNTIYF. The CDR3 coding sequence is TGTGCCAGCAGCCCTCGACAGGGAGGAAACACCATATATTTT. The chain recombines TRBV11-2 with TRBJ1-3; TRBD1 matches at 7 bases. After removal of 5 bases from V and 4 bases from J, the junction contained 5 bases not matched to a gene. The CDR3 consists of 14 residues. Germline assignment: CDR1 SGHAT and CDR2 FQNNGV.

The V call is TRBV29-1, the J call TRBJ1-1; TRBD1 might be the D (6 bases). There are 13 residues in the CDR3. From germline, CDR1 is SQVTM and CDR2 ANQGSEA. Trimming took off 1 base at V and 5 bases at J, with 11 bases between the two ends. CDR3 nucleotide sequence: TGCAGCGTTGAAGCACAGGGAAGTACTGAAGCTTTCTTT. It translates to CSVEAQGSTEAFF.